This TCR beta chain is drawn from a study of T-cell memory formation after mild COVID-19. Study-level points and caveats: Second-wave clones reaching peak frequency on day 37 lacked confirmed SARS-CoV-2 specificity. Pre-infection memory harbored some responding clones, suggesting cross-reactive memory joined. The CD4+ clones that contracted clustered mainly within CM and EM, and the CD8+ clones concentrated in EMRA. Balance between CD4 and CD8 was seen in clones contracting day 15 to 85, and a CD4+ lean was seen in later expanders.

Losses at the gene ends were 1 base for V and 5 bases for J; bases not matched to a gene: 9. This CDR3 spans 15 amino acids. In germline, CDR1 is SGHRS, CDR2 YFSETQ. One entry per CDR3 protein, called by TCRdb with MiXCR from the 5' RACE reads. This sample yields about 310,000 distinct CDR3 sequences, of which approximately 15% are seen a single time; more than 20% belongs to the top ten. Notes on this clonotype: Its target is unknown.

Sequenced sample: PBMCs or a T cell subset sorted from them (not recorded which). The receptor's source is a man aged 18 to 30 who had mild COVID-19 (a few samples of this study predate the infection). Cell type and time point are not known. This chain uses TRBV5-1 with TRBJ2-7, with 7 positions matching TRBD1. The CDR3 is CASSLWQGEGNEQYF. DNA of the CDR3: TGCGCCAGCAGCTTGTGGCAGGGGGAAGGAAACGAGCAGTACTTC.